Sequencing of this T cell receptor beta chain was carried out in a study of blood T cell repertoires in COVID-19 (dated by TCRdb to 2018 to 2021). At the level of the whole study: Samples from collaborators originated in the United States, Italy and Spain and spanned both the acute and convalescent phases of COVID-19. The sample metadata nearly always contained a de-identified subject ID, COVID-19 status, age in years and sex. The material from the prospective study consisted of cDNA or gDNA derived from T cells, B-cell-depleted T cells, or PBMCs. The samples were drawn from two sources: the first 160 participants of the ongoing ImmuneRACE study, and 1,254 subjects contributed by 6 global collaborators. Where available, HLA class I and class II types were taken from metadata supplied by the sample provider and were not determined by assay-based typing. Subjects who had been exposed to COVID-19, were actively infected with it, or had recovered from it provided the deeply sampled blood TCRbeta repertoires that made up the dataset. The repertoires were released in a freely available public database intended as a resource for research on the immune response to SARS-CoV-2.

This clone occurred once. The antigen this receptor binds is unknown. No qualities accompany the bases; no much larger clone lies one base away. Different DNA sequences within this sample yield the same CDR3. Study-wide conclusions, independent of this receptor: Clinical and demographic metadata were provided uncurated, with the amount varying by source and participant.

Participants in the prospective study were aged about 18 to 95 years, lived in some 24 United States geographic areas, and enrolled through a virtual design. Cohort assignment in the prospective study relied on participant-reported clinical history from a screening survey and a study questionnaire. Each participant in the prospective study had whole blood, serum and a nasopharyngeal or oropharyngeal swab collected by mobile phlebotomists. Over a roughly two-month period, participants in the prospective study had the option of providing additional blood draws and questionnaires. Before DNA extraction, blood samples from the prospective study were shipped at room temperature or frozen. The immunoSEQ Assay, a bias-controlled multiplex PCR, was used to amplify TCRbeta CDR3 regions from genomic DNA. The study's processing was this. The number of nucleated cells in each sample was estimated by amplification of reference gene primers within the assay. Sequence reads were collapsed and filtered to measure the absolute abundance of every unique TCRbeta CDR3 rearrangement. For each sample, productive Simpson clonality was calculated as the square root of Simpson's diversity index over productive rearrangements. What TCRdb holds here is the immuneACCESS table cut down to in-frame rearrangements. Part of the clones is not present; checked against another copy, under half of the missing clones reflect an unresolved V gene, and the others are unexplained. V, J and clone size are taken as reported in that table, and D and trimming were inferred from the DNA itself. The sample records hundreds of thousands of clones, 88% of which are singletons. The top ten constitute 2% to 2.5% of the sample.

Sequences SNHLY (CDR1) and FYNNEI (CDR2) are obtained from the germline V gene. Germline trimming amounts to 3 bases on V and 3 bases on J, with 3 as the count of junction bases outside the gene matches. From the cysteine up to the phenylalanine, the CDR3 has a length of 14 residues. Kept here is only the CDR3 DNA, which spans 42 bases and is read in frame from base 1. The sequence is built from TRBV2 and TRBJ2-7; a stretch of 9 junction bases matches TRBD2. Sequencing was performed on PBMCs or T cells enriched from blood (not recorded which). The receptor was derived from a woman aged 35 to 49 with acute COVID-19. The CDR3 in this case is CASSELRGGYEQYF. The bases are TGTGCCAGCAGTGAGTTGCGGGGGGGCTACGAGCAGTACTTC.